Listed below are T cell receptor beta chains from one sample, sequenced in a study of human T cells and chemical hapten exposure. TCRdb re-called the RACE reads with MiXCR, one entry per CDR3 protein. The sample gives about 64,000 distinct CDR3 sequences, approximately 10% of which show up once; about 2.3% is in the top ten. The sequencing used whole blood, collected in connection with sensitization to the hapten diphenylcyclopropenone (DPC). These receptors were obtained from a woman aged 25 to 39 with alopecia areata. Some clones in this sample may be carry-over from other donors' samples. CDR3s include the opening cysteine and the closing phenylalanine or tryptophan. The order of the fields is CDR3 DNA, CDR3 protein, J gene, V gene, CDR3 length, D gene, clone size. D genes are given only for firm matches. The size of a clone is reported for some rows only, either as once, few or many, or as a class for expanded clones.

DNA: TGTGCCAGCCGACAGGGGAACTCTGGAAACACCATATATTTT; CDR3: CASRQGNSGNTIYF; J: TRBJ1-3; V: TRBV7-9; length: 14; D: TRBD1; size: few
DNA: TGCGCCAGCAGCATCGGGGGTTCACCCCTCCACTTT; CDR3: CASSIGGSPLHF; J: TRBJ1-6; V: TRBV5-1; length: 12; D: -; size: many
DNA: TGTGCCAGCAGGTCACTAGCGGGGGGGGCCCAGTACTTC; CDR3: CASRSLAGGAQYF; J: TRBJ2-5; V: TRBV6-1; length: 13; D: TRBD2; size: few
DNA: TGTGCCAGCAGCCCTGACAGACCTAACTATGGCTACACCTTC; CDR3: CASSPDRPNYGYTF; J: TRBJ1-2; V: TRBV5-5; length: 14; D: -; size: many
DNA: TGCAGTGCTAGAGTACAGGGGGCCTGGGAAAAACTGTTTTTT; CDR3: CSARVQGAWEKLFF; J: TRBJ1-4; V: TRBV20-1; length: 14; D: TRBD1; size: -
DNA: TGCGCCAGCAGTGAATATGGACTAGCGAGCAATGAGCAGTTCTTC; CDR3: CASSEYGLASNEQFF; J: TRBJ2-1; V: TRBV10-1; length: 15; D: TRBD2; size: many
DNA: TGTGCCAGCAGTTACTCGCGGGGTGCCAAAAACATTCAGTACTTC; CDR3: CASSYSRGAKNIQYF; J: TRBJ2-4; V: TRBV6-5; length: 15; D: -; size: -
DNA: TGTGCCAGCAGATCAGGGAACACCGGGGAGCTGTTTTTT; CDR3: CASRSGNTGELFF; J: TRBJ2-2; V: TRBV28; length: 13; D: -; size: many
DNA: TGTGCCAGCAGCTTAGACAGGGTTGCAGAGACCCAGTACTTC; CDR3: CASSLDRVAETQYF; J: TRBJ2-5; V: TRBV7-2; length: 14; D: -; size: many
DNA: TGTGCCAGCAGTTCTAAATGGGAAACCGGGGAGCTGTTTTTT; CDR3: CASSSKWETGELFF; J: TRBJ2-2; V: TRBV6-6; length: 14; D: -; size: -